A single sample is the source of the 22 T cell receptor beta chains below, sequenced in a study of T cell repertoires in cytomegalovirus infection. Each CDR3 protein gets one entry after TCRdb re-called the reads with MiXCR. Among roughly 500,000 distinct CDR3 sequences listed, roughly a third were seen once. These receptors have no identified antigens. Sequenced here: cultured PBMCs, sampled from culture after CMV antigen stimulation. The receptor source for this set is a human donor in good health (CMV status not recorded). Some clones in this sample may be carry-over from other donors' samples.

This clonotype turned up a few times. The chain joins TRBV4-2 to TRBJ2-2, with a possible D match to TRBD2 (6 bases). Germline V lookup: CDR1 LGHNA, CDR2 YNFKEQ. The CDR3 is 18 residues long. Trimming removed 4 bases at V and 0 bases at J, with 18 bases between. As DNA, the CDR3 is TGTGCCAGCAGCCCCCGGGGGTGGCAACAAACGAACACCGGGGAGCTGTTTTTT. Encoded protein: CASSPRGWQQTNTGELFF.

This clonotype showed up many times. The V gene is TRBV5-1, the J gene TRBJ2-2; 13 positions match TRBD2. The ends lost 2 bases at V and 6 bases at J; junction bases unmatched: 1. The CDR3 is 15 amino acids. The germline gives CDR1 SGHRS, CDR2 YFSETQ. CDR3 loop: CASSFGLAGAGELFF. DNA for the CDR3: TGCGCCAGCAGCTTCGGACTAGCGGGAGCCGGGGAGCTGTTTTTT.

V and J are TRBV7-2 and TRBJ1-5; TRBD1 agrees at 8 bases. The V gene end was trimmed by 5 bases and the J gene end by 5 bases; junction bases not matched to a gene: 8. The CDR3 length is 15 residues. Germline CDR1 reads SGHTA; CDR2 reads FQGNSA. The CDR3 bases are TGTGCCAGCAGCCCACCGGGACAGGCTTATCAGCCCCAGCATTTT. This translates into CASSPPGQAYQPQHF.

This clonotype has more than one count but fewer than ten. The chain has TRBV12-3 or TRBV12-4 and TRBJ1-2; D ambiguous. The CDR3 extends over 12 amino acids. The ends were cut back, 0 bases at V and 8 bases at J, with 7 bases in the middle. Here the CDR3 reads CASSLAIGGYTF. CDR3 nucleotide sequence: TGTGCCAGCAGTTTAGCTATCGGGGGCTACACCTTC.

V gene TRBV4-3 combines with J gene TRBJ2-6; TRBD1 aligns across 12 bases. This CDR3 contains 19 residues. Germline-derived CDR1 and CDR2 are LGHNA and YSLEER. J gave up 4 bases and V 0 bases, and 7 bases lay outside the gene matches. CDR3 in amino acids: CASSQDPGQGATGANVLTF. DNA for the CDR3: TGCGCCAGCAGCCAAGATCCGGGACAGGGGGCGACAGGGGCCAACGTCCTGACTTTC.

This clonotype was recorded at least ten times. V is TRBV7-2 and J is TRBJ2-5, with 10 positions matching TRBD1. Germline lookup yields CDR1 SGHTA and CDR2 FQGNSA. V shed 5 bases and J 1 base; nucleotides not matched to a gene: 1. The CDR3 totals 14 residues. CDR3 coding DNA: TGTGCCAGCAGCGACAGGGGGCGCCAAGAGACCCAGTACTTC. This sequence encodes CASSDRGRQETQYF. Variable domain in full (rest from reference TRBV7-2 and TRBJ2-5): GAGVSQSPSNKVTEKGKDVELRCDPISGHTALYWYRQSLGQGLEFLIYFQGNSAPDKSGLPSDRFSAERTGGSVSTLTIQRTQQEDSAVYLCASSDRGRQETQYFGPGTRLLVL.

CDR3 nucleotide sequence: TGTGCCAGCAGAACGGTAACGGGAGCGTTCTTC. Its protein product is CASRTVTGAFF. V gene TRBV6-2 or TRBV6-3 combines with J gene TRBJ2-1; the D gene is possibly TRBD2 (6 bases). CDR3 length: 11 amino acids. V gave up 6 bases and J gave up 15 bases, with 15 bases separating them. Germline V lookup: CDR1 MNHEY, CDR2 SVGEGT.

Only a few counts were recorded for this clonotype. The CDR3 DNA reads as TGTGCCAGCAGCCCGTCGGGGGCGGCCTACGAGCAGTACTTC. Translated, it gives CASSPSGAAYEQYF. The chain links TRBV7-8 to TRBJ2-7; D may match TRBD1 or TRBD2 (6 bases each). This CDR3 is built from 14 residues. Between the trimmed V and J ends, which lost 5 bases and 2 bases, there was a span of 13 bases. Per germline, CDR1 SGHVS and CDR2 FQNEAQ.

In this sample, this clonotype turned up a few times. This CDR3 reads CASSFILAGAETQYF. Here the CDR3 DNA reads TGTGCCAGCAGTTTTATACTAGCGGGAGCTGAGACCCAGTACTTC. The V gene is TRBV12-3 or TRBV12-4, the J gene TRBJ2-5; 11 nucleotides align to TRBD2. The J segment lost 5 bases and the V segment lost 3 bases, leaving 5 bases of the junction unmatched. CDR3 length equals 15 residues.

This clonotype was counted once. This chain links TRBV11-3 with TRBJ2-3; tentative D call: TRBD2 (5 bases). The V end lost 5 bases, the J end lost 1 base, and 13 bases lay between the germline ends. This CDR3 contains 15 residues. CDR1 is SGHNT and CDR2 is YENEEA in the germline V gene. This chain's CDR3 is CASSPYSDRTDTQYF. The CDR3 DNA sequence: TGTGCCAGCAGCCCATATAGCGACCGCACAGATACGCAGTATTTT. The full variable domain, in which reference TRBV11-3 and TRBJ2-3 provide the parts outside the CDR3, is EAGVVQSPRYKIIEKKQPVAFWCNPISGHNTLYWYLQNLGQGPELLIRYENEEAVDDSQLPKDRFSAERLKGVDSTLKIQPAELGDSAVYLCASSPYSDRTDTQYFGPGTRLTVL.

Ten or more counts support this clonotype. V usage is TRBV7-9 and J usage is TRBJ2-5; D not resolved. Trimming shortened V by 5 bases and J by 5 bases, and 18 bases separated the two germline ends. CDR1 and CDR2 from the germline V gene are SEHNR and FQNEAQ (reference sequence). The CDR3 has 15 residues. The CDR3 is CASSAPASEAETQYF. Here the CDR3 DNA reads TGTGCCAGCAGCGCACCGGCCTCTGAAGCGGAGACCCAGTACTTC. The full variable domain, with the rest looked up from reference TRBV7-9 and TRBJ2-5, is DTGVSQNPRHKITKRGQNVTFRCDPISEHNRLYWYRQTLGQGPEFLTYFQNEAQLEKSRLLSDRFSAERPKGSFSTLEIQRTEQGDSAMYLCASSAPASEAETQYFGPGTRLLVL.

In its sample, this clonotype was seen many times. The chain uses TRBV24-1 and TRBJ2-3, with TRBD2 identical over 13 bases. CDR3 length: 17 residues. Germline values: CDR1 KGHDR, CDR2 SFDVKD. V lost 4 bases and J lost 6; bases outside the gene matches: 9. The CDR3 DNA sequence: TGTGCCACCAGTGAACCCTCGGGACTAGCGGGATCGGATACGCAGTATTTT. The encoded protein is CATSEPSGLAGSDTQYF.

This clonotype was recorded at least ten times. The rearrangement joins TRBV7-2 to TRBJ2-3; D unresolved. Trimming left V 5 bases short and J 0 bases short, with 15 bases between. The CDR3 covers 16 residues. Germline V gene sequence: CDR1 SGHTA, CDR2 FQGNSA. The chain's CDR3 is CASSVIGSSSTDTQYF. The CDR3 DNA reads TGTGCCAGCAGCGTAATCGGAAGTTCTAGCACAGATACGCAGTATTTT.

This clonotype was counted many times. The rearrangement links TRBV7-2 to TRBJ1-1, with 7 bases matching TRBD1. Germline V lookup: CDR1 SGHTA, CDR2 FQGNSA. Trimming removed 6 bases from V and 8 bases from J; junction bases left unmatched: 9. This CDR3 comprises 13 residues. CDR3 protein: CASSSQGVGEAFF. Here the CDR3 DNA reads TGTGCCAGCAGTTCTCAGGGGGTAGGGGAAGCTTTCTTT.

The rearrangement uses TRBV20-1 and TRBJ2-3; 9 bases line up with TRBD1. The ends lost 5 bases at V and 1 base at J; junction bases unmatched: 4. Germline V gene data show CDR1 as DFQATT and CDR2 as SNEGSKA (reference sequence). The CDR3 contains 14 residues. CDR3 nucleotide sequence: TGCAGTGCTCTATGGACAGGGGGCACAGATACGCAGTATTTT. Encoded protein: CSALWTGGTDTQYF.

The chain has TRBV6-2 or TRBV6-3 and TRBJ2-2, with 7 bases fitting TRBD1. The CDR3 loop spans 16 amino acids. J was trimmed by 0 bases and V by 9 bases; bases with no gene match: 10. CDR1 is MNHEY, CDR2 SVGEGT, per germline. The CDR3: CASRGGQATNTGELFF. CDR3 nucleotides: TGTGCCAGTCGAGGAGGACAGGCCACGAACACCGGGGAGCTGTTTTTT.

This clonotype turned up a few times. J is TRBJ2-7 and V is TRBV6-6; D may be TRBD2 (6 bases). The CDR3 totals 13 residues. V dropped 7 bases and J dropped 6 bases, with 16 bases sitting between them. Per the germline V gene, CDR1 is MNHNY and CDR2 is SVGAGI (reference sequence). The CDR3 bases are TGTGCCAGCAAATCGACTAGTCCTTCCGAGCAGTACTTC. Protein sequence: CASKSTSPSEQYF.

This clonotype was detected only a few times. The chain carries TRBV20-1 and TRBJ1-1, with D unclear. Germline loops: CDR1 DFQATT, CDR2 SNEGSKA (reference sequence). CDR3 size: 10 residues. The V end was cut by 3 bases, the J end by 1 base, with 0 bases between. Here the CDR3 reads CSARNTEAFF. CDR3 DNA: TGCAGTGCTAGGAACACTGAAGCTTTCTTT.

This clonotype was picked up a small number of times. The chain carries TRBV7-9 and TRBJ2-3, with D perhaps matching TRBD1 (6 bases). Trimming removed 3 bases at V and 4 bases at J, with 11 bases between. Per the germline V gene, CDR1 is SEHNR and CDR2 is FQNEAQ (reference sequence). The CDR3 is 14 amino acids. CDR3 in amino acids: CASSFTGNADTQYF. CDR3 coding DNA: TGTGCCAGCAGCTTCACAGGGAACGCAGATACGCAGTATTTT.

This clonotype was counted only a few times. In DNA form, the CDR3 reads TGTGCCAGCAGCCGCTCCCCTACCTACGGGTCTTCCAATGAGCAGTTCTTC. Translation: CASSRSPTYGSSNEQFF. This chain uses TRBV28 with TRBJ2-1; D is ambiguous. The CDR3 spans 17 residues. Germline assignment: CDR1 MDHEN and CDR2 SYDVKM. The ends were cut back, 6 bases at V and 6 bases at J, with 24 bases in the middle.

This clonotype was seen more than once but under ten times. CDR3 amino acids: CASSRNPSGRVTDTQYF. The CDR3 nucleotides read TGTGCCAGCAGCCGTAACCCTAGCGGGAGAGTCACAGATACGCAGTATTTT. The gene calls are TRBV7-8 and TRBJ2-3; 10 bases align to TRBD2. The CDR3 loop spans 17 amino acids. The germline gives CDR1 SGHVS, CDR2 FQNEAQ. V gave up 5 bases and J gave up 2 bases; unmatched junction bases: 10.

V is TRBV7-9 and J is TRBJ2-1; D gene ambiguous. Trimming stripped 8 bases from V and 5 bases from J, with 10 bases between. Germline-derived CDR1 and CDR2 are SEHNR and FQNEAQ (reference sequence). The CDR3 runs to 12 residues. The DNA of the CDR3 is TGTGCCAGCGAGGCGCCTAACAATGAGCAGTTCTTC. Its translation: CASEAPNNEQFF.